This TCR beta chain was recorded in a study of cytomegalovirus exposure and HLA in healthy donors. About this clone itself: Its target is not known.

PCR used 60 Vbeta primers and 13 Jbeta primers. Authors' data handling: A later analysis tallied about 80 million unique TCR beta chains, around 10 million of them shared. Assay used: immunoSEQ multiplex PCR; TCRdb lists only in-frame clones, some missing. V, J and clone size are those of that table, while D and trimming were read from the DNA. The repertoire holds 130,000 to 150,000 clones, with around three quarters as singletons. Germline V lookup: CDR1 SGHDT, CDR2 YYEEEE. V lost 2 bases and J 2 bases, leaving 7 bases between the germline ends. The CDR3 sequence is 13 residues long. Study-level points and caveats: Cytomegalovirus association was assigned to about 150 TCR beta chains.

Sequencing was carried out using PBMCs. The chain carries TRBV5-6 and TRBJ1-2; no reliable D call. The origin of this receptor is a woman aged 40-49 years in good health and CMV-seropositive. CDR3 nucleotides: TGTGCCAGCAGCTTTTTCAGAAACTATGGCTACACCTTC. Protein sequence: CASSFFRNYGYTF.